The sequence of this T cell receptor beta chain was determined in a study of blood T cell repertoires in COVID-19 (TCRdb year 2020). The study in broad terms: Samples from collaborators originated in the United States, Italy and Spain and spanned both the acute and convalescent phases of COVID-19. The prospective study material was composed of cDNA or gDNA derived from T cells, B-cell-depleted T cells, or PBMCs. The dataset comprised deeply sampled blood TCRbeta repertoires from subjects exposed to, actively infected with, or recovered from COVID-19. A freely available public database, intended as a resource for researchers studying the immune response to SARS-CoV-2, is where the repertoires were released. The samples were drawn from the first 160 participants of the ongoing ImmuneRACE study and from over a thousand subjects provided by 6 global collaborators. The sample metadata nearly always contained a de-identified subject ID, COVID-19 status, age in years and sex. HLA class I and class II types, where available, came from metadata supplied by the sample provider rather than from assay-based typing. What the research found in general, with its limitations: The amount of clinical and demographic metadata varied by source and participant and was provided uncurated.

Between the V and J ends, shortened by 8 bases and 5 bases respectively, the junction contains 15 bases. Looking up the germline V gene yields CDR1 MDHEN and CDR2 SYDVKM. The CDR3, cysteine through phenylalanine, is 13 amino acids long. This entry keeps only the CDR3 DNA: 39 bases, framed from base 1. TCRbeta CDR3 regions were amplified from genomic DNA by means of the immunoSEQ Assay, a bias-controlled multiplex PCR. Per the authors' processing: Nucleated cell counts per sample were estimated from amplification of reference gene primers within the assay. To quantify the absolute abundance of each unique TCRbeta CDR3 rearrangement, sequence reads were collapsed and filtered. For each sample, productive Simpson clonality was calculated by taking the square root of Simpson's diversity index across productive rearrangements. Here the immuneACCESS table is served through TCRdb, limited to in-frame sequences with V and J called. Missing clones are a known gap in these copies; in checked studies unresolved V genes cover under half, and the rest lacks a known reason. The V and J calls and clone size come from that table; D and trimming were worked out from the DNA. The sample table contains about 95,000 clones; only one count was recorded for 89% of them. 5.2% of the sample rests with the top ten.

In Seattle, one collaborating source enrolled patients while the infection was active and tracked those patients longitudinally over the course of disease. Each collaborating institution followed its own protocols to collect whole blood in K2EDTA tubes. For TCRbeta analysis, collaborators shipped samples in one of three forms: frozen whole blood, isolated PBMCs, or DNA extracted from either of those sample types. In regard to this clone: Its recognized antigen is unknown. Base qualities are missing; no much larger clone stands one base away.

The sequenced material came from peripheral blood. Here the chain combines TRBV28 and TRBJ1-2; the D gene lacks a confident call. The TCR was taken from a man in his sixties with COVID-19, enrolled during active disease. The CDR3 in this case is CASSEGGRYGYTF. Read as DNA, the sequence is TGTGCCAGCTCGGAAGGAGGGCGTTATGGCTACACCTTC.